The rows below give T cell receptor beta chains drawn from one sample of a study of early T cells in non-severe SARS-CoV-2 infection. TCRdb ran MiXCR on the 5' RACE reads and lists one entry per CDR3 protein. The sample includes approximately 69,000 distinct CDR3 sequences, about 9% of them seen just once. Sequencing was done on a sample of whole blood. Receptors originate from an adult who was a healthcare worker with PCR-confirmed SARS-CoV-2 infection or an uninfected control (not recorded which). CDR3s include the opening cysteine and the closing phenylalanine or tryptophan. A D gene is named only where the DNA matches it firmly. Expanded clones get a size class; other rows say once, few or many, or leave the size out.

d_call clone_size j_call v_call cdr3_aa cdr3_nt
. many TRBJ2-7 TRBV5-1 CASSLEGFEQYF TGCGCCAGCAGCTTGGAGGGGTTCGAGCAGTACTTC
. . TRBJ2-5 TRBV11-2 CASSLGLGQQETQYF TGTGCCAGCAGCTTAGGGCTCGGGCAGCAAGAGACCCAGTACTTC
TRBD2 few TRBJ2-1 TRBV4-3 CASSHPGLAGDNEQFF TGCGCCAGCAGCCACCCGGGACTAGCGGGAGACAATGAGCAGTTCTTC
. . TRBJ2-3 TRBV15 CATSRGLQGTDTQYF TGTGCCACCAGCAGAGGACTACAGGGCACAGATACGCAGTATTTT
. . TRBJ1-1 TRBV7-8 CASSSQDGLEAFF TGTGCCAGCAGCTCACAGGATGGGCTTGAAGCTTTCTTT
TRBD2 few TRBJ2-7 TRBV7-4 CASSLISSGSSHEQYF TGTGCCAGCAGCTTAATTTCTAGCGGGAGTTCCCACGAGCAGTACTTC
. many TRBJ2-3 TRBV7-2 CASTSTDTQYF TGTGCCAGCACTAGCACAGATACGCAGTATTTT
. . TRBJ2-3 TRBV9 CASSGERGVDTQYF TGTGCCAGCAGCGGAGAGAGGGGAGTAGATACGCAGTATTTT
. . TRBJ2-2 TRBV18 CVSSPRAENTGELFF TGTGTCAGCTCACCACGGGCGGAGAACACCGGGGAGCTGTTTTTT
TRBD2 many TRBJ2-5 TRBV5-4 CASSLAGGYQETQYF TGTGCCAGCAGCTTAGCGGGAGGATACCAAGAGACCCAGTACTTC
. many TRBJ2-3 TRBV7-9 CASSGLNLGPVTDTQYF TGTGCCAGCAGCGGTCTTAATCTGGGGCCAGTCACAGATACGCAGTATTTT
. few TRBJ2-3 TRBV6-2/TRBV6-3 CASSYVTAQITDTQYF TGTGCCAGCAGTTATGTCACGGCCCAAATCACAGATACGCAGTATTTT
. many TRBJ1-2 TRBV5-1 CASSLVTANYGYTF TGCGCCAGCAGCTTGGTGACAGCTAACTATGGCTACACCTTC
. many TRBJ1-6 TRBV27 CASSLTDYSPLHF TGTGCCAGCAGTCTGACAGATTATTCACCCCTCCACTTT
. . TRBJ2-1 TRBV28 CASREVGWHEQFF TGTGCCAGCAGGGAAGTCGGCTGGCATGAGCAGTTCTTC
. . TRBJ1-2 TRBV20-1 CSASGDGANYGYTF TGCAGTGCTAGTGGGGACGGGGCTAACTATGGCTACACCTTC
TRBD2 many TRBJ2-1 TRBV19 CASSQLAGVNRDEQFF TGTGCCAGTAGCCAATTAGCGGGCGTCAACCGCGATGAGCAGTTCTTC
. many TRBJ2-7 TRBV5-1 CASSWGEALQSEQYF TGCGCCAGCAGCTGGGGCGAGGCCTTGCAGTCCGAGCAGTACTTC
TRBD1 few TRBJ2-2 TRBV30 CACKRRTGGNTGELFF TGTGCCTGTAAACGCCGGACAGGGGGCAACACCGGGGAGCTGTTTTTT
. . TRBJ1-6 TRBV6-5 CASSYLGSSPLHF TGTGCCAGCAGTTACTTGGGGTCTTCACCCCTCCACTTT
. many TRBJ2-7 TRBV18 CASSSSSHEQYF TGTGCCAGCTCCTCGTCGAGCCACGAGCAGTACTTC
TRBD2 many TRBJ2-7 TRBV6-1 CASRLLAGVSEQYF TGTGCCAGCAGACTACTAGCGGGAGTAAGCGAGCAGTACTTC
TRBD2 . TRBJ2-1 TRBV19 CASSPFSGGASNEQFF TGTGCCAGTAGTCCCTTTAGCGGGGGGGCCTCTAATGAGCAGTTCTTC
. . TRBJ1-2 TRBV14 CASSQGRGSYGYTF TGTGCCAGCAGCCAAGGGCGGGGATCCTATGGCTACACCTTC
TRBD1 . TRBJ2-7 TRBV3-1 CASSQRGQRFSYEQYF TGTGCCAGCAGCCAACGGGGACAGCGATTCTCCTACGAGCAGTACTTC
. . TRBJ1-4 TRBV28 CASREGTTNEKLFF TGTGCCAGCAGGGAGGGGACAACTAATGAAAAACTGTTTTTT
. many TRBJ2-5 TRBV7-2 CASSSRERDSKETQYF TGTGCCAGCAGCTCCCGGGAGAGGGATTCGAAAGAGACCCAGTACTTC
. . TRBJ1-6 TRBV7-9 CASSPGGGSPLHF TGTGCCAGCAGCCCCGGCGGAGGCTCCCCCCTCCACTTT
. few TRBJ2-4 TRBV6-2/TRBV6-3 CASSVLALAKNIQYF TGTGCCAGCTCGGTACTGGCTCTAGCCAAAAACATTCAGTACTTC
. . TRBJ2-3 TRBV5-1 CASSLGWPTDTQYF TGCGCCAGCAGCTTGGGATGGCCCACAGATACGCAGTATTTT
TRBD2 many TRBJ2-1 TRBV19 CASSQLAGGHNEQFF TGTGCCAGTAGTCAACTAGCGGGAGGTCACAATGAGCAGTTCTTC
TRBD1 few TRBJ2-5 TRBV7-6 CASSLPPTGSNTRGTQYF TGTGCCAGCAGCTTACCACCGACAGGGTCGAACACGAGGGGGACCCAGTACTTC
. . TRBJ1-5 TRBV12-3/TRBV12-4 CASSVDSNQPQHF TGTGCCAGCAGTGTCGACAGCAATCAGCCCCAGCATTTT
. . TRBJ2-1 TRBV19 CASSPTGYNEQFF TGTGCCAGTAGTCCGACAGGTTACAATGAGCAGTTCTTC
. many TRBJ1-1 TRBV7-2 CASAFVAANTEAFF TGTGCCAGCGCCTTCGTGGCAGCGAACACTGAAGCTTTCTTT
TRBD2 many TRBJ2-1 TRBV24-1 CATSDGGLAGENEQFF TGTGCCACCAGTGACGGGGGGCTAGCGGGGGAGAATGAGCAGTTCTTC
TRBD1 many TRBJ1-3 TRBV7-8 CASSPPRGPGNTIYF TGTGCCAGCAGCCCCCCCAGGGGGCCAGGAAACACCATATATTTT
TRBD2 many TRBJ2-7 TRBV7-6 CASSLGAGEAYEQYF TGTGCCAGCAGCTTAGGGGCGGGGGAAGCCTACGAGCAGTACTTC
. few TRBJ1-2 TRBV27 CASSLSRQSYGYTF TGTGCCAGCAGTTTATCGCGACAGAGTTATGGCTACACCTTC
TRBD2 many TRBJ2-1 TRBV7-3 CASSLLGEGTNEQFF TGTGCCAGCAGCTTATTAGGGGAGGGGACCAATGAGCAGTTCTTC
. . TRBJ1-2 TRBV29-1 CSVDWGSYGYTF TGCAGCGTAGACTGGGGTTCCTATGGCTACACCTTC
TRBD1 few TRBJ2-7 TRBV7-2 CASSTTGTVPYEQYF TGTGCCAGCAGCACAACCGGGACAGTGCCCTACGAGCAGTACTTC
TRBD1 many TRBJ2-2 TRBV7-8 CASSPTGKNTGELFF TGTGCCAGCAGCCCGACAGGGAAGAACACCGGGGAGCTGTTTTTT
. . TRBJ2-5 TRBV6-5 CASSYSTQQGMDF TGTGCCAGCAGTTACTCGACTCAGCAGGGGATGGACTTC
. few TRBJ1-2 TRBV28 CASSEGLSYGYTF TGTGCCAGCAGTGAGGGACTGAGCTATGGCTACACCTTC
. many TRBJ1-5 TRBV29-1 CSVEDESNQPQHF TGCAGCGTTGAAGATGAGAGCAATCAGCCCCAGCATTTT
. few TRBJ2-1 TRBV5-4 CASSLVSPSMNEQFF TGTGCCAGCAGCTTGGTTAGCCCCAGCATGAATGAGCAGTTCTTC
. many TRBJ2-7 TRBV20-1 CSAGEGARPYEQYF TGCAGTGCCGGGGAGGGGGCGCGACCCTACGAGCAGTACTTC
TRBD2 many TRBJ2-3 TRBV20-1 CSAPTSASFTDTQYF TGCAGTGCCCCGACTAGCGCGTCTTTCACAGATACGCAGTATTTT
. . TRBJ2-1 TRBV6-1 CASSLRPGAVQGNEQFF TGTGCCAGCAGCCTACGCCCAGGGGCCGTTCAGGGTAATGAGCAGTTCTTC
. few TRBJ2-7 TRBV5-6 CASSFYRVAEQYF TGTGCCAGCAGCTTTTACAGGGTAGCCGAGCAGTACTTC
TRBD1 . TRBJ2-1 TRBV7-2 CASSKTGTGEIEQFF TGTGCCAGCAGTAAGACCGGGACAGGGGAAATTGAGCAGTTCTTC
. . TRBJ2-7 TRBV3-1 CASSQGQGHEQYF TGTGCCAGCAGCCAAGGTCAGGGGCACGAGCAGTACTTC
TRBD1 . TRBJ1-5 TRBV7-8 CASSPRTGVSNQPQHF TGTGCCAGCAGCCCCAGGACAGGGGTTAGCAATCAGCCCCAGCATTTT
. . TRBJ2-3 TRBV5-1 CASSLVLGGGTDTQYF TGCGCCAGCAGCTTGGTATTGGGAGGTGGAACAGATACGCAGTATTTT
. . TRBJ1-1 TRBV6-6 CASSYSGINTEAFF TGTGCCAGCAGTTACTCAGGGATCAACACTGAAGCTTTCTTT
. many TRBJ2-2 TRBV10-3 CAISDGTKNTGELFF TGTGCCATCAGTGACGGGACAAAAAACACCGGGGAGCTGTTTTTT
TRBD1 many TRBJ1-1 TRBV7-6 CASSWTGDTEAFF TGTGCCAGCAGCTGGACAGGGGACACTGAAGCTTTCTTT
TRBD2 many TRBJ2-1 TRBV20-1 CSARGLAGNRNEQFF TGCAGTGCTAGAGGACTAGCGGGTAATAGGAATGAGCAGTTCTTC
TRBD2 . TRBJ2-2 TRBV7-9 CASSLALAAGELFF TGTGCCAGCAGCTTAGCACTAGCGGCCGGGGAGCTGTTTTTT